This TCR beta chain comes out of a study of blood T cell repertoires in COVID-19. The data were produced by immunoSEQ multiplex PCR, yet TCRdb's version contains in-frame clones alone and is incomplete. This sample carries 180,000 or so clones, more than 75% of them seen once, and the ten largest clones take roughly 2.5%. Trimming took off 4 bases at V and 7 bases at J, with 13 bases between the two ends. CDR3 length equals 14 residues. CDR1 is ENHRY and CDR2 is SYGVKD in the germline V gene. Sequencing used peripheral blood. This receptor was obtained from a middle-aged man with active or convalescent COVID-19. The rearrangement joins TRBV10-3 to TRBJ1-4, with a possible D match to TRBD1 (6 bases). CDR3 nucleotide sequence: TGTGCCATCAGTGGGACAGACAACTTTGAAAAACTGTTTTTT. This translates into CAISGTDNFEKLFF.